The 30 T cell receptor beta chains in this list originate from one sample, sequenced in a study of T cells in Graves' hyperthyroidism and ophthalmopathy. It was RNA transcripts that yielded the amplified TCR beta CDR3 regions. First-round RT-PCR targeting the TCR CDR3 was performed with the HTBI primer set. TCRdb used MiXCR to reprocess the multiplex PCR reads, holding one entry per CDR3 protein. In the table there are roughly 710,000 distinct CDR3 sequences, approximately 36% of which are singletons. Input material: blood. The source is a woman between 40 and 55 years old with Graves' hyperthyroidism.

The chain joins TRBV2 to TRBJ1-5; tentatively, D is TRBD1 (5 bases). This CDR3 has 17 residues. Trimming left V 6 bases short and J 0 bases short, with 18 bases between. CDR1 SNHLY and CDR2 FYNNEI come from the germline V gene. Here the CDR3 DNA reads TGTGCCAGCAGATCACTGGGGGGATTAGGTAGCAATCAGCCCCAGCATTTT. Amino acids: CASRSLGGLGSNQPQHF.

Ten or more counts support this clonotype. This chain joins TRBV7-2 and TRBJ1-2; no firm D call. The germline V gene has CDR1 SGHTA and CDR2 FQGNSA. CDR3 size: 16 residues. Trimming pared 4 bases from V and 4 bases from J, leaving 19 bases between. For the CDR3, the DNA is TGTGCCAGCAGCTATTCTTCCCCGCGGGAGGGCTATGGCTACACCTTC. This codes for CASSYSSPREGYGYTF.

CDR3 residues: CASSLLANGELFF. Here the CDR3 DNA reads TGTGCCAGCAGCCTACTAGCGAACGGGGAGCTGTTTTTT. This chain connects TRBV28 to TRBJ2-2, with TRBD2 matching 7 bases. In germline, CDR1 is MDHEN, CDR2 SYDVKM. This CDR3 has 13 residues. V gave up 6 bases and J gave up 7 bases; unmatched junction bases: 5. Supplemented by reference TRBV28 and TRBJ2-2, the full variable domain reads DVKVTQSSRYLVKRTGEKVFLECVQDMDHENMFWYRQDPGLGLRLIYFSYDVKMKEKGDIPEGYSVSREKKERFSLILESASTNQTSMYLCASSLLANGELFFGEGSRLTVL.

The gene calls are TRBV29-1 and TRBJ1-5; 7 bases are shared with TRBD1. This CDR3 spans 14 amino acids. Germline values: CDR1 SQVTM, CDR2 ANQGSEA. V shed 4 bases, J shed 11 bases, and the junction held 14 bases outside the gene matches. CDR3 region: CSVVWRGQWETQHF. Here the CDR3 DNA reads TGCAGCGTTGTGTGGAGGGGGCAGTGGGAGACCCAGCATTTT. The full variable domain, with the rest looked up from reference TRBV29-1 and TRBJ1-5, is SAVISQKPSRDICQRGTSLTIQCQVDSQVTMMFWYRQQPGQSLTLIATANQGSEATYESGFVIDKFPISRPNLTFSTLTVSNMSPEDSSIYLCSVVWRGQWETQHFGDGTRLSIL.

V usage is TRBV12-3 or TRBV12-4 and J usage is TRBJ2-7, with 7 bases identical to TRBD1. CDR3 length equals 13 residues. V was pared by 4 bases and J by 2 bases, with 2 bases of the junction left unmatched. The CDR3 DNA is TGTGCCAGCAGTTATGGACAGGCCTACGAGCAGTACTTC. Amino acid sequence: CASSYGQAYEQYF.

This clonotype has at least ten counts. CDR3 nucleotide sequence: TGTGCCAGCAGTGTTCTGGAGGACGACACTGAAGCTTTCTTT. This codes for CASSVLEDDTEAFF. This chain joins TRBV2 and TRBJ1-1; D is unresolved. Trimming removed 4 bases at V and 3 bases at J, with 12 bases between. Germline CDR1 and CDR2: SNHLY and FYNNEI. CDR3 size: 14 residues.

This clonotype has a count of ten or more. V gene TRBV10-3 combines with J gene TRBJ2-5; 10 positions agree with TRBD2. J was trimmed by 4 bases and V by 6 bases; bases with no gene match: 11. The CDR3 consists of 16 residues. Germline V gene sequence: CDR1 ENHRY, CDR2 SYGVKD. Written as DNA, the CDR3 is TGTGCCATCAGCCTAAACCTAGCGGGGGTAGCAGAGACCCAGTACTTC. This gives the protein CAISLNLAGVAETQYF.

In this sample, this clonotype turned up a few times. V gene TRBV4-1 combines with J gene TRBJ1-3; D gene ambiguous. Looked up from germline, CDR1 is MGHRA and CDR2 is YSYEKL. The CDR3 totals 16 residues. V was pared by 0 bases and J by 3 bases, with 12 bases between. The CDR3 loop reads CASSQEGVGVGNTIYF. The CDR3 DNA reads TGCGCCAGCAGCCAAGAAGGTGTTGGTGTTGGAAACACCATATATTTT.

V gene TRBV12-3 or TRBV12-4 combines with J gene TRBJ1-5, with TRBD1 matching over 9 bases. This CDR3 comprises 19 residues. V shed 5 bases and J 1 base; nucleotides not matched to a gene: 15. As DNA, the CDR3 is TGTGCCAGCAGTCCCTACGACAGGGGGATAGGGTCAAGCAATCAGCCCCAGCATTTT. It translates to CASSPYDRGIGSSNQPQHF.

The rearrangement links TRBV29-1 to TRBJ2-5; D assignment may be TRBD1 or TRBD2 (5 bases each). This CDR3 is built from 12 residues. V gave up 8 bases and J gave up 3 bases, with 13 bases separating them. Germline CDR1 SQVTM, CDR2 ANQGSEA. The DNA of the CDR3 is TGCAGCCTGGGACGGGGAGAAGAGACCCAGTACTTC. It yields the protein CSLGRGEETQYF.

Details on this clonotype: It may be a read error: a sequence one base away is much more abundant. The chain carries TRBV20-1 and TRBJ2-5; either TRBD1 or TRBD2 may supply D (7 bases each). V was cut by 1 base and J by 2 bases, with 23 bases left in between. The CDR3 is 18 amino acids. Germline-derived CDR1 and CDR2 are DFQATT and SNEGSKA (reference sequence). The CDR3 nucleotides read TGCAGTGCTAGAGGCCCGACTAGCAGGGGGGCCTTTCAAGAGACCCAGTACTTC. Translation: CSARGPTSRGAFQETQYF.

This clonotype came up many times. The chain uses TRBV5-4 and TRBJ2-5; 8 bases are shared with TRBD2. This CDR3 region has 15 residues. V shed 5 bases and J 5 bases; nucleotides not matched to a gene: 11. Per germline, CDR1 SGHNT and CDR2 YYREEE (reference sequence). The CDR3: CASRTIAGPGETQYF. For the CDR3, the DNA is TGTGCCAGCAGAACCATAGCGGGACCAGGGGAGACCCAGTACTTC.

This clonotype came up many times. The chain links TRBV3-1 to TRBJ1-2; possibly TRBD1 for D (6 bases). CDR1 is LGHDT and CDR2 is YNNKEL in the germline V gene (reference sequence). CDR3 length: 15 amino acids. V was clipped by 1 base and J by 2 bases, with 11 bases between them. CDR3 residues: CASSQADSWNYGYTF. CDR3 in DNA: TGTGCCAGCAGCCAAGCGGACAGTTGGAACTATGGCTACACCTTC.

Worth noting for this clonotype: This could be a read error, since a much larger clone is one nucleotide away. CDR3 in DNA: TGTGCCAGTAGTTCGGGACAGGCATCTCAGCCCCAGCATTTT. This sequence encodes CASSSGQASQPQHF. The rearrangement joins TRBV5-6 to TRBJ1-5; 8 positions agree with TRBD1. CDR3 length: 14 residues. CDR1 and CDR2 (germline): SGHDT, YYEEEE. V was clipped by 8 bases and J by 6 bases; unmatched bases: 10. Together with reference TRBV5-6 and TRBJ1-5, the CDR3 gives the full variable domain: DAGVTQSPTHLIKTRGQQVTLRCSPKSGHDTVSWYQQALGQGPQFIFQYYEEEERQRGNFPDRFSGHQFPNYSSELNVNALLLGDSALYLCASSSGQASQPQHFGDGTRLSIL.

The CDR3 region is CASSHSPLRVAGGETQYF. The CDR3 region has the DNA TGCGCCAGCAGCCATTCTCCTCTCAGGGTAGCGGGGGGTGAGACCCAGTACTTC. The rearrangement uses TRBV4-1 and TRBJ2-5; 10 positions agree with TRBD2. V was pared by 3 bases and J by 5 bases, with 15 bases of the junction left unmatched. The CDR3 extends over 18 amino acids. Germline V gene data show CDR1 as MGHRA and CDR2 as YSYEKL.

The genes are TRBV20-1 and TRBJ2-5, with D maybe TRBD2 (7 bases). CDR3 length: 15 amino acids. Germline assignment: CDR1 DFQATT and CDR2 SNEGSKA (reference sequence). Trimming shortened V by 0 bases and J by 3 bases, and 14 bases separated the two germline ends. As DNA, the CDR3 is TGCAGTGCTAGAGAGGGGGGGGCGGGGAAAGAGACCCAGTACTTC. Translated, it gives CSAREGGAGKETQYF.

This clonotype was picked up a small number of times. The chain joins TRBV12-3 or TRBV12-4 to TRBJ1-5, with 9 bases identical to TRBD1. The CDR3 sequence is 18 residues long. Unmatched junction bases numbered 12, after V lost 5 bases and J lost 1 base. The CDR3 DNA is TGTGCCAGCAGTCGCGGGGGGACAGGGTCTTGGAGCAATCAGCCCCAGCATTTT. Translation: CASSRGGTGSWSNQPQHF.

The chain is built from TRBV6-5 and TRBJ1-2; D not resolved. V gave up 5 bases and J gave up 0 bases, with 13 bases separating them. Germline lookup yields CDR1 MNHEY and CDR2 SVGAGI. This CDR3 contains 15 residues. The CDR3 bases are TGTGCCAGCAGTGAAGATCGGCAGCCTAACTATGGCTACACCTTC. Protein: CASSEDRQPNYGYTF.

There are many counts of this clonotype. V usage is TRBV10-3 and J usage is TRBJ2-2; TRBD2 aligns across 8 bases. After removal of 2 bases from V and 4 bases from J, the junction contained 12 bases not matched to a gene. Per the germline V gene, CDR1 is ENHRY and CDR2 is SYGVKD. The CDR3 is made up of 18 amino acids. The DNA of the CDR3 is TGTGCCATCAGTGAGGACTTCGGGCGTACTAGCGGCACCGGGGAGCTGTTTTTT. It encodes CAISEDFGRTSGTGELFF.

This clonotype was seen repeatedly, ten times or more. This sequence joins TRBV7-9 and TRBJ1-2, with a weak D call TRBD1 (5 bases). V was pared by 1 base and J by 2 bases, with 8 bases between. This CDR3 has 14 amino acids. CDR1 and CDR2 from the germline V gene are SEHNR and FQNEAQ (reference sequence). The CDR3 region has the DNA TGTGCCAGCAGCTTAGGTCGGGACAACTATGGCTACACCTTC. Its protein product is CASSLGRDNYGYTF.

This clonotype has a count of ten or more. This rearrangement joins TRBV11-3 to TRBJ2-7; TRBD2 is a possible D gene (6 bases). In germline, CDR1 is SGHNT, CDR2 YENEEA. This CDR3 comprises 14 residues. Trimming left V 7 bases short and J 3 bases short, with 16 bases between. The chain's CDR3 is CASTYRAGYYEQYF. The CDR3 coding sequence is TGTGCCAGCACCTATAGGGCGGGGTACTACGAGCAGTACTTC.

In its sample, this clonotype was seen many times. The V and J genes are TRBV7-2 and TRBJ1-1; D call uncertain. CDR1 is SGHTA and CDR2 is FQGNSA in the germline V gene. Between the trimmed V and J ends, which lost 8 bases and 1 base, there was a span of 14 bases. This CDR3 spans 14 amino acids. Here the CDR3 DNA reads TGTGCCAGCGCGCGGGGTGGCCAGAACACTGAAGCTTTCTTT. Protein sequence: CASARGGQNTEAFF. The full variable domain, with the rest looked up from reference TRBV7-2 and TRBJ1-1, is GAGVSQSPSNKVTEKGKDVELRCDPISGHTALYWYRQSLGQGLEFLIYFQGNSAPDKSGLPSDRFSAERTGGSVSTLTIQRTQQEDSAVYLCASARGGQNTEAFFGQGTRLTVV.

The chain employs TRBV7-2 and TRBJ1-4; no clear D. V was cut by 1 base and J by 0 bases, with 9 bases left in between. Germline V CDR1 and CDR2: SGHTA, FQGNSA. The CDR3 has 16 amino acids. CDR3 protein: CASSLGLSTTNEKLFF. The CDR3 DNA sequence: TGTGCCAGCAGCTTAGGACTGAGCACAACTAATGAAAAACTGTTTTTT.

This clonotype has more than one count but fewer than ten. This chain uses TRBV12-3 or TRBV12-4 with TRBJ2-5; D remains unclear. The CDR3 is 14 residues long. V was shortened by 2 bases and J by 2 bases, with 9 bases between the two germline ends. The CDR3 sequence: CASSLKGKQETQYF. The CDR3 region has the DNA TGTGCCAGCAGTTTAAAAGGCAAGCAAGAGACCCAGTACTTC.

This clonotype occurred a few times. The chain has TRBV12-3 or TRBV12-4 and TRBJ1-5; TRBD1 agrees at 8 bases. The CDR3 is made up of 16 amino acids. V dropped 1 base and J dropped 3; count of bases not matched to a gene: 5. CDR3: CASSLVPGGNNQPQHF. The CDR3 DNA follows: TGTGCCAGCAGTTTAGTGCCAGGGGGCAACAATCAGCCCCAGCATTTT.

This clonotype was seen at least ten times. The rearrangement links TRBV29-1 to TRBJ1-2; unclear D gene. V lost 3 bases, J lost 8 bases, and 10 bases lay in between. This CDR3 comprises 11 residues. Germline values: CDR1 SQVTM, CDR2 ANQGSEA. CDR3 sequence reads: CSVDWRSGYTF. In DNA, the CDR3 is TGCAGCGTTGATTGGCGGAGCGGCTACACCTTC. Based on the CDR3 plus reference TRBV29-1 and TRBJ1-2, the full variable domain is SAVISQKPSRDICQRGTSLTIQCQVDSQVTMMFWYRQQPGQSLTLIATANQGSEATYESGFVIDKFPISRPNLTFSTLTVSNMSPEDSSIYLCSVDWRSGYTFGSGTRLTVV.

This clonotype is a singleton in its sample. The rearrangement joins TRBV3-1 to TRBJ2-2; tentatively, D is TRBD2 (7 bases). Trimming removed 6 bases from V and 4 bases from J, with 15 bases in between. Germline V gene data show CDR1 as LGHDT and CDR2 as YNNKEL (reference sequence). There are 15 residues in the CDR3. The CDR3 reads CASREAGAGTGELFF. CDR3 nucleotides: TGTGCCAGCAGGGAGGCGGGGGCAGGCACCGGGGAGCTGTTTTTT. The entire variable domain, with the rest obtained from reference TRBV3-1 and TRBJ2-2, is as follows: DTAVSQTPKYLVTQMGNDKSIKCEQNLGHDTMYWYKQDSKKFLKIMFSYNNKELIINETVPNRFSPKSPDKAHLNLHINSLELGDSAVYFCASREAGAGTGELFFGEGSRLTVL.

There are many counts of this clonotype. The rearrangement links TRBV25-1 to TRBJ1-1, with D hard to call. CDR3 size: 14 residues. Trimming pared 6 bases from V and 6 bases from J, leaving 17 bases between. Germline CDR1 reads MGHDK; CDR2 reads SYGVNS. CDR3 amino acids: CASSPRRARPEAFF. The CDR3 bases are TGTGCCAGCAGCCCTCGGAGGGCGAGGCCTGAAGCTTTCTTT.

This clonotype was picked up a small number of times. The chain carries TRBV6-5 and TRBJ1-2, with D perhaps matching TRBD1 (5 bases). Germline values: CDR1 MNHEY, CDR2 SVGAGI. The CDR3 runs to 15 residues. The V end was cut by 5 bases, the J end by 0 bases, with 13 bases between. CDR3 sequence reads: CASSDTGIPNYGYTF. CDR3 nucleotide sequence: TGTGCCAGCAGTGATACAGGAATACCTAACTATGGCTACACCTTC.

This clonotype was detected only once. This sequence joins TRBV6-5 and TRBJ2-7; D is perhaps TRBD1 (5 bases). The V end was cut by 4 bases, the J end by 2 bases, with 15 bases between. This CDR3 is built from 15 residues. CDR1 and CDR2 (germline): MNHEY, SVGAGI. Here the CDR3 DNA reads TGTGCCAGCAGTTCCCGCAGGGTCCCCCCCTACGAGCAGTACTTC. The encoded protein is CASSSRRVPPYEQYF.